These 17 T cell receptor beta chains were all obtained from the same sample, sequenced in a study of CD8+ T cells in alopecia areata (dated by TCRdb to about 2018). To prepare the library, the immunoSEQ multiplex PCR assay was applied. To provide template for TCR sequencing, every sample had RNA extracted and reverse transcribed into cDNA. Here the immuneACCESS table is served through TCRdb, limited to in-frame sequences with V and J called. Missing clones are a known gap in these copies; in checked studies unresolved V genes cover under half, and the rest lacks a known reason. For this sample there are around 290,000 clones; about three fifths appear just once. In total, the top ten clones hold 1.8% of the sample. In light of the paper, this sample's time point label describes: less than 25 weeks on oral tofacitinib. Explained via the paper, the treatment or condition label denotes: oral pan-JAK inhibitor, 5-10 mg twice daily.

Material: CD4+ T cells sorted from blood, obtained at week 24, from a patient treated with tofacitinib. Source of these receptors: a human donor with alopecia areata.

In its sample, this clone is medium-sized. The chain combines TRBV7-6 with TRBJ2-3, with D perhaps TRBD2 (6 bases). Per the germline V gene, CDR1 is SGHVS and CDR2 is FNYEAQ. The CDR3 totals 15 residues. The germline V and J ends were trimmed by 1 base and 2 bases, with 10 bases remaining between them. This CDR3 is CASSLGSGYTDTQYF. The CDR3 coding sequence is TGTGCCAGCAGCTTAGGGAGCGGGTACACAGATACGCAGTATTTT.

This clone has a single count. Distinct nucleotide sequences in the sample also encode this CDR3. V is TRBV30 and J is TRBJ1-2; 7 bases agree with TRBD1. CDR1 is GTSNPN, CDR2 SVGIG, per germline (reference sequence). The CDR3 contains 11 residues. Trimming at V came to 1 base and at J to 7 bases, leaving 0 bases not matched to a gene. The CDR3 sequence: CAWSDRGGYTF. In nucleotides, the CDR3 is TGTGCCTGGAGTGACAGGGGTGGCTACACCTTC. Filled out from reference TRBV30 and TRBJ1-2, the complete variable domain reads SQTIHQWPATLVQPVGSPLSLECTVEGTSNPNLYWYRQAAGRGLQLLFYSVGIGQISSEVPQNLSASRPQDRQFILSSKKLLLSDSGFYLCAWSDRGGYTFGSGTRLTVV.

In this sample, this clone turned up a few times. This chain joins TRBV5-1 and TRBJ1-6; 7 nucleotides align to TRBD1. Losses at the gene ends were 3 bases for V and 5 bases for J; bases not matched to a gene: 5. Germline V CDR1 and CDR2: SGHRS, YFSETQ. CDR3 length: 15 amino acids. In DNA form, the CDR3 reads TGCGCCAGCAGCTCTGGTGGGACAGATAATTCACCCCTCCACTTT. The encoded protein is CASSSGGTDNSPLHF. Filled out from reference TRBV5-1 and TRBJ1-6, the complete variable domain reads KAGVTQTPRYLIKTRGQQVTLSCSPISGHRSVSWYQQTPGQGLQFLFEYFSETQRNKGNFPGRFSGRQFSNSRSEMNVSTLELGDSALYLCASSSGGTDNSPLHFGNGTRLTVT.

The chain links TRBV5-6 to TRBJ1-6; D gene unclear. This CDR3 spans 15 amino acids. Germline loops: CDR1 SGHDT, CDR2 YYEEEE. Trimming stripped 1 base from V and 8 bases from J, with 13 bases between. The CDR3 here is CASSLRVGADSPLHF. CDR3 DNA: TGTGCCAGCAGCTTGAGGGTTGGTGCCGATTCACCCCTCCACTTT.

This chain links TRBV5-1 with TRBJ1-1, with a weak D call TRBD1 (5 bases). V lost 4 bases and J 1 base, leaving 11 bases between the germline ends. Germline lookup yields CDR1 SGHRS and CDR2 YFSETQ. The CDR3 is 14 amino acids. The CDR3 DNA sequence: TGCGCCAGCAGCCTGCAGGGCCAGAACACTGAAGCTTTCTTT. It encodes CASSLQGQNTEAFF.

The rearrangement uses TRBV5-6 and TRBJ2-5, with unresolved D. Germline-derived CDR1 and CDR2 are SGHDT and YYEEEE. The CDR3 sequence is 13 residues long. Trimming removed 7 bases from V and 3 bases from J, with 13 bases in between. The CDR3 DNA follows: TGTGCCAGCGTCTGGGGAAGGGAAGAGACCCAGTACTTC. Its translation is CASVWGREETQYF.

The chain employs TRBV4-1 and TRBJ2-3; no definite D call. The CDR3 has 16 residues. The V gene's germline CDR1 is MGHRA and CDR2 YSYEKL. Trimming stripped 2 bases from V and 0 bases from J, with 12 bases between. The CDR3 sequence: CASSQPTTASTDTQYF. DNA for the CDR3: TGCGCCAGCAGCCAACCTACGACGGCTAGCACAGATACGCAGTATTTT.

This clone was seen a few times. The chain uses TRBV29-1 and TRBJ2-1; TRBD2 aligns across 9 bases. CDR3 length: 16 amino acids. The V segment lost 4 bases and the J segment 1 base; nucleotides outside the gene matches: 8. Germline-derived CDR1 and CDR2 are SQVTM and ANQGSEA. CDR3 loop: CSVVGLAGYSYNEQFF. CDR3 nucleotide sequence: TGCAGCGTTGTGGGGCTAGCGGGGTATTCCTACAATGAGCAGTTCTTC.

This chain links TRBV6-5 with TRBJ2-3; D is possibly TRBD2 (5 bases). Trimming left V 6 bases short and J 2 bases short, with 12 bases between. The germline V gene encodes CDR1 MNHEY and CDR2 SVGAGI. The CDR3 sequence is 14 residues long. The CDR3 sequence is CASRREPYTDTQYF. As DNA, the CDR3 is TGTGCCAGCAGAAGGGAGCCATACACAGATACGCAGTATTTT.

The genes are TRBV7-9 and TRBJ2-5; TRBD1 matches 7 bases. Germline CDR1 is SEHNR and CDR2 is FQNEAQ (reference sequence). CDR3 length: 15 amino acids. Unmatched junction bases numbered 8, after V lost 5 bases and J lost 2 bases. Written as DNA, the CDR3 is TGTGCCAGCAGCCCGCGACAGGGAACTCAAGAGACCCAGTACTTC. This codes for CASSPRQGTQETQYF.

CDR3 bases: TGTGCCAGCAGCTTGGGTTCCGCATACACTGAAGCTTTCTTT. It is translated as CASSLGSAYTEAFF. V usage is TRBV11-2 and J usage is TRBJ1-1; no reliable D call. This CDR3 is built from 14 residues. Germline V lookup: CDR1 SGHAT, CDR2 FQNNGV. V was pared by 3 bases and J by 3 bases, with 11 bases between.

This clone was detected only once. V is TRBV9 and J is TRBJ2-7; unclear D gene. In germline, CDR1 is SGDLS, CDR2 YYNGEE. V was cut by 2 bases and J by 3 bases, with 9 bases left in between. This CDR3 is built from 13 residues. CDR3 nucleotide sequence: TGTGCCAGCAGCGTGGTACCAGACTACGAGCAGTACTTC. It codes for CASSVVPDYEQYF.

The rearrangement links TRBV5-1 to TRBJ2-6; D is uncertain. The CDR3 covers 14 residues. CDR1 SGHRS and CDR2 YFSETQ come from the germline V gene. Trimming removed 5 bases from V and 0 bases from J, with 6 bases in between. CDR3 DNA sequence: TGCGCCAGCAGACCTAGCTCTGGGGCCAACGTCCTGACTTTC. Translated, it gives CASRPSSGANVLTF.

To note about this clone: One junction end disagrees with the germline gene, perhaps due to a read error. The chain joins TRBV6-1 to TRBJ1-6; D is unclear. Germline lookup yields CDR1 MNHNS and CDR2 SASEGT. This CDR3 contains 14 residues. The CDR3 bases are TGTGCCAGCAGTGTGTTCCCCTACAATTCACCCCTCCACTTT. This encodes CASSVFPYNSPLHF.

This clone was picked up a small number of times. The chain couples TRBV4-2 to TRBJ1-2, with D unclear. The CDR3 spans 16 residues. Germline-derived CDR1 and CDR2 are LGHNA and YNFKEQ. Trimming pared 0 bases from V and 2 bases from J, leaving 13 bases between. CDR3 residues: CASSQDGSVLNYGYTF. CDR3 nucleotide sequence: TGTGCCAGCAGCCAAGATGGGTCAGTTTTAAACTATGGCTACACCTTC.

V gene TRBV7-2 combines with J gene TRBJ1-1; D is possibly TRBD1 (5 bases). The CDR3 has 13 amino acids. The germline V and J ends were trimmed by 11 bases and 3 bases, with 16 bases remaining between them. Per germline, CDR1 SGHTA and CDR2 FQGNSA. The CDR3 region is CAGIGPGYTEAFF. The CDR3 DNA reads as TGTGCCGGTATAGGACCAGGGTACACTGAAGCTTTCTTT.

This chain links TRBV6-6 with TRBJ1-2, with 11 bases that match TRBD1. The trim removed 6 bases at V and 0 bases at J, leaving 0 bases unmatched. Germline V lookup: CDR1 MNHNY, CDR2 SVGAGI (reference sequence). This CDR3 spans 14 amino acids. CDR3 DNA sequence: TGTGCCAGCAGGGGACAGGGGGCTAACTATGGCTACACCTTC. Translated: CASRGQGANYGYTF.